This T cell receptor beta chain was recovered during a study of blood T cell repertoires in COVID-19. This CDR3 has 13 amino acids. Deletions cut 3 bases from V and 7 bases from J, with 12 bases between. CDR1 is MGHDK and CDR2 is SYGVNS in the germline V gene. Sequencing used immunoSEQ multiplex PCR; TCRdb keeps in-frame clones, though not all of them. Among over 400,000 clones, approximately 90% were seen once, and the ten largest hold approximately 8.3%. The specimen was PBMCs or T cells enriched from blood (not recorded which). The rearrangement joins TRBV25-1 to TRBJ1-2, with D uncertain. This TCR derives from a woman aged 60-70 years who had recovered from COVID-19. The DNA for the CDR3 is TGTGCCAGCAGTGATTTCCGACACTCTGGCTACACCTTC. Its protein product is CASSDFRHSGYTF.